Shown below are 2 T cell receptor beta chains from a single sample sequenced in a study of CD4+ T cells in melanoma. Some clones are missing from TCRdb's copy, which holds only in-frame ones; the method was immunoSEQ multiplex PCR. In total, the table holds 25 to 35 clones. Sequencing was carried out using cells from a culture (not recorded whether cultured in vitro). The receptors derive from a human donor with melanoma.

By its share, this clone is hyperexpanded (1% or more). This chain uses TRBV4-2 with TRBJ2-7; possible D gene TRBD2, 7 bases. The CDR3 length is 17 residues. Germline CDR1 and CDR2: LGHNA and YNFKEQ. V gave up 3 bases and J gave up 4 bases, with 22 bases separating them. The CDR3 DNA sequence: TGTGCCAGCAGCCAGGACCCCGTGGGGGGGGCGTCTTACGAGCAGTACTTC. Translating gives CASSQDPVGGASYEQYF.

The chain joins TRBV14 to TRBJ2-7; perhaps TRBD2 as D (6 bases). The CDR3 is 15 amino acids. Trimming removed 3 bases from V and 6 bases from J, with 18 bases in between. CDR1 and CDR2 from the germline V gene are SGHDN and FVKESK. The CDR3 DNA is TGTGCCAGCAGCCATATTCCCGGCGGGGCCTCCGAGCAGTACTTC. This gives the protein CASSHIPGGASEQYF.